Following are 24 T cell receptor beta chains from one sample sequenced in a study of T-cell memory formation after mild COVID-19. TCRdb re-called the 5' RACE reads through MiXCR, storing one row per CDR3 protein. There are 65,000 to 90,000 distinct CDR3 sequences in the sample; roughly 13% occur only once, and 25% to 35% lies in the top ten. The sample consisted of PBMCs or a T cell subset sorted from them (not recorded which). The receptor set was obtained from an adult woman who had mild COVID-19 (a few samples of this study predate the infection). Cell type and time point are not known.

CDR3 region: CASSQAQGGHAEAFF. The CDR3 DNA reads TGCGCCAGCAGCCAAGCTCAGGGGGGGCACGCTGAAGCTTTCTTT. The genes are TRBV4-1 and TRBJ1-1; 7 nucleotides agree with TRBD1. The germline CDR1 and CDR2 sequences are MGHRA and YSYEKL. After removal of 1 base from V and 6 bases from J, the junction contained 8 bases not matched to a gene. This CDR3 comprises 15 residues.

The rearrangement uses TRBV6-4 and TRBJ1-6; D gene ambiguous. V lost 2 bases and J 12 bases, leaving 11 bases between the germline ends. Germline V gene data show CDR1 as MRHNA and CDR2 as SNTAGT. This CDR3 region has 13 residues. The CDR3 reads CASSDGWLEPLHF. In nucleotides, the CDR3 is TGTGCCAGCAGTGACGGATGGCTAGAACCCCTCCACTTT.

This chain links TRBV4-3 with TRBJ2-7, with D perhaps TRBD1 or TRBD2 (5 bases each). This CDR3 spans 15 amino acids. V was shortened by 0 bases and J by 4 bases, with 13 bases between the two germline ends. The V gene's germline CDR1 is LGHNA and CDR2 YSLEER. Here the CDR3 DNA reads TGCGCCAGCAGCCAAGATTGGGACGGGACGTACGAGCAGTACTTC. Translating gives CASSQDWDGTYEQYF.

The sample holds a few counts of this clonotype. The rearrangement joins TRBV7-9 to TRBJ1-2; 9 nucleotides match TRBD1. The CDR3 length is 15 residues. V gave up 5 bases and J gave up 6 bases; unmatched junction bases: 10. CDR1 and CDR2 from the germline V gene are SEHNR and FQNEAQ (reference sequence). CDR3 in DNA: TGTGCCAGCAGCCGGGGACAGGGTAGTTTCAATGGCTACACCTTC. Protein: CASSRGQGSFNGYTF.

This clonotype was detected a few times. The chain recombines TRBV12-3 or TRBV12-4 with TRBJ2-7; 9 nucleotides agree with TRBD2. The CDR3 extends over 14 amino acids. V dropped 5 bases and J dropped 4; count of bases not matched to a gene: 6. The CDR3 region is CASSGERGDYEQYF. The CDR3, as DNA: TGTGCCAGCAGTGGTGAGCGGGGGGATTACGAGCAGTACTTC.

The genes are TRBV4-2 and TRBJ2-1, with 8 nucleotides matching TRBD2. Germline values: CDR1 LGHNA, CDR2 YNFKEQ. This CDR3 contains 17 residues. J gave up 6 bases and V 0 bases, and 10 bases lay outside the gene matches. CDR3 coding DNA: TGTGCCAGCAGCCAAGATCTGGCTAGCGGGCTGCTCAATGAGCAGTTCTTC. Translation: CASSQDLASGLLNEQFF.

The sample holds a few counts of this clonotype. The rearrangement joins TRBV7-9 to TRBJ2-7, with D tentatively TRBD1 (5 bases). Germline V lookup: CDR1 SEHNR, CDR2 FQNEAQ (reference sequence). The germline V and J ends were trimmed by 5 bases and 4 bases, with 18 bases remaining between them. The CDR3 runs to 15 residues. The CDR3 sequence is CASSPRSRTTYEQYF. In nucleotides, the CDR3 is TGTGCCAGCAGCCCGAGGTCCAGGACAACTTACGAGCAGTACTTC.

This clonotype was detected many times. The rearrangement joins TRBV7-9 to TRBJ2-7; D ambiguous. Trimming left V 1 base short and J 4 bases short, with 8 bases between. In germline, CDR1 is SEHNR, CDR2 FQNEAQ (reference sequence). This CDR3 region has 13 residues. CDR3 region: CASSLETHYEQYF. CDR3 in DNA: TGTGCCAGCAGCTTAGAAACCCATTACGAGCAGTACTTC.

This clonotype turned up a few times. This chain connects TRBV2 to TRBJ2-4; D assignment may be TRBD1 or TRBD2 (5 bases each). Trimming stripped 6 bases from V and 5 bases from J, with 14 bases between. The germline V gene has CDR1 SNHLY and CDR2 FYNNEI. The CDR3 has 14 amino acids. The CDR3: CASSPGAVENIQYF. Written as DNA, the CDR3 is TGTGCCAGCAGCCCCGGGGCAGTGGAAAACATTCAGTACTTC. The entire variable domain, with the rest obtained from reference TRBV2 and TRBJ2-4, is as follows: EPEVTQTPSHQVTQMGQEVILRCVPISNHLYFYWYRQILGQKVEFLVSFYNNEISEKSEIFDDQFSVERPDGSNFTLKIRSTKLEDSAMYFCASSPGAVENIQYFGAGTRLSVL.

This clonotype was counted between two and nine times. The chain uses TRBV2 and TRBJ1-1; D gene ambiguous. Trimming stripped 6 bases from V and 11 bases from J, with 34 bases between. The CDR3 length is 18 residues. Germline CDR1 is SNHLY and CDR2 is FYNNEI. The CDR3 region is CASSVDPLAQVEDWRAFF. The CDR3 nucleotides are TGTGCCAGCAGCGTTGATCCCCTCGCTCAGGTGGAGGATTGGAGGGCTTTCTTT.

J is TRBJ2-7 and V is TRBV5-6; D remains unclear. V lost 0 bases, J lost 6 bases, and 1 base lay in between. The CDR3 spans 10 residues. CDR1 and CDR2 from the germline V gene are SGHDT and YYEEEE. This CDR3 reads CASSLVEQYF. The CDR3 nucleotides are TGTGCCAGCAGCTTGGTCGAGCAGTACTTC.

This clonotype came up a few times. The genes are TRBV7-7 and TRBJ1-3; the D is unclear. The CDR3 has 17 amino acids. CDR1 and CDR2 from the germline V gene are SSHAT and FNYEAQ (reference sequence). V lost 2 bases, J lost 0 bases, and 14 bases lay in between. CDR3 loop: CASSLLYRLDSGNTIYF. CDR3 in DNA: TGTGCCAGCAGCTTATTGTACCGGTTGGACTCTGGAAACACCATATATTTT.

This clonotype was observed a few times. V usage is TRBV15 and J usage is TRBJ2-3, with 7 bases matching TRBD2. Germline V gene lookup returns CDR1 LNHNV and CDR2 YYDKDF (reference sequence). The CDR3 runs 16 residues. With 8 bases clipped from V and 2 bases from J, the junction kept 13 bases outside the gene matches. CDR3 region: CATRGGSGFLTDTQYF. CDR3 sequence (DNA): TGTGCCACCCGGGGTGGTAGCGGGTTCCTCACAGATACGCAGTATTTT.

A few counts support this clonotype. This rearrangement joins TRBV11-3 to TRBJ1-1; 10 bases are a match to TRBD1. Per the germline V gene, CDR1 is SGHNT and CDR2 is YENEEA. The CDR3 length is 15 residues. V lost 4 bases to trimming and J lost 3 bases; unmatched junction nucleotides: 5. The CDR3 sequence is CASSSRTGGDTEAFF. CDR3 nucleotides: TGTGCCAGCAGCTCCCGGACAGGGGGGGACACTGAAGCTTTCTTT.

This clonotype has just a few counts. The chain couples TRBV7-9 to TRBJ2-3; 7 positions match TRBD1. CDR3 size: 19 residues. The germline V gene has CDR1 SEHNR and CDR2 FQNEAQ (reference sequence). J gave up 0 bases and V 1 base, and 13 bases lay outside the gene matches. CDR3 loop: CASSLVFRGSSPSTDTQYF. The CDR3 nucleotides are TGTGCCAGCAGCTTAGTATTCAGGGGGTCCTCCCCTAGCACAGATACGCAGTATTTT.

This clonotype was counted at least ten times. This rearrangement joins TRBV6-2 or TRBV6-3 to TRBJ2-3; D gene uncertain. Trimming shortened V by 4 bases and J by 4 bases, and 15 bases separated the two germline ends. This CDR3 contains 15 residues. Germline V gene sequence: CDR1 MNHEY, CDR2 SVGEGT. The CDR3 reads CASSLAIGAPDTQYF. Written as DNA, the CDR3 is TGTGCCAGCAGTTTAGCCATCGGAGCTCCAGATACGCAGTATTTT.

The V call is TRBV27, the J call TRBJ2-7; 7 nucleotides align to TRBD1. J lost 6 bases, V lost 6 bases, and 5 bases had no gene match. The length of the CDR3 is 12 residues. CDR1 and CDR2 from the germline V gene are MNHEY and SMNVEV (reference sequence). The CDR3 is CASSLDRAEQYF. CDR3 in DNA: TGTGCCAGCAGCTTAGACAGGGCCGAGCAGTACTTC.

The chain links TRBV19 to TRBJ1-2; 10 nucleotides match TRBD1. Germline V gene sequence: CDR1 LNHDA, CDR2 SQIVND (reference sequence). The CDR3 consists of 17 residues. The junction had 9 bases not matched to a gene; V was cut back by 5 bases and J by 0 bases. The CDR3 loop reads CASSPWDRGPANYGYTF. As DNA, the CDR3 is TGTGCCAGTAGTCCTTGGGACAGGGGTCCCGCTAACTATGGCTACACCTTC.

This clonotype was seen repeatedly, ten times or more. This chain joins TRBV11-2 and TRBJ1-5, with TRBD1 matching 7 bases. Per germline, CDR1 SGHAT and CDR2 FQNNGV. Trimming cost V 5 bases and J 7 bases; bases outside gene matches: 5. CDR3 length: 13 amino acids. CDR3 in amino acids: CASSITGEQPQHF. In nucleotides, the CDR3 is TGTGCCAGCAGCATAACAGGGGAACAGCCCCAGCATTTT.

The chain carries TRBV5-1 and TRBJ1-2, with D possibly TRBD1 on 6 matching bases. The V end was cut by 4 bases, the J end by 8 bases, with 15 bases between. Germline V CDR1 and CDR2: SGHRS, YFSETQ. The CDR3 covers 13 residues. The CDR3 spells CASSPAGGHGYTF. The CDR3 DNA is TGCGCCAGCAGCCCGGCCGGGGGGCACGGCTACACCTTC.

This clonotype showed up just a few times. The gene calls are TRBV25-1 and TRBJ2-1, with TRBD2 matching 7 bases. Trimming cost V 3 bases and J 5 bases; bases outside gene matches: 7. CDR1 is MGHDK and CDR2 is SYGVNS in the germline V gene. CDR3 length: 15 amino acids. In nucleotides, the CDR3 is TGTGCCAGCAGTGAGGGGGGAGGGGATCACAATGAGCAGTTCTTC. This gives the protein CASSEGGGDHNEQFF.

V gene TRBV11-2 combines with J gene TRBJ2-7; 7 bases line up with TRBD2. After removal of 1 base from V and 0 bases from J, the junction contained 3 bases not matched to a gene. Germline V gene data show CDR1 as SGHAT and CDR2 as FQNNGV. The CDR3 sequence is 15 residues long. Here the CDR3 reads CASSLAGGTSYEQYF. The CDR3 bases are TGTGCCAGCAGCTTAGCGGGGGGTACCTCCTACGAGCAGTACTTC.

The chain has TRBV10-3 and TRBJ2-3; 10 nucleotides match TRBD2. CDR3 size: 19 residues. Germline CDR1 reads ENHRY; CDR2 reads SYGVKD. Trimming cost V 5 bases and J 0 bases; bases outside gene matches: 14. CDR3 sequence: CAISLITSGELPSTDTQYF. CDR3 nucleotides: TGTGCCATCAGTCTCATCACTAGCGGGGAGCTCCCTAGCACAGATACGCAGTATTTT.

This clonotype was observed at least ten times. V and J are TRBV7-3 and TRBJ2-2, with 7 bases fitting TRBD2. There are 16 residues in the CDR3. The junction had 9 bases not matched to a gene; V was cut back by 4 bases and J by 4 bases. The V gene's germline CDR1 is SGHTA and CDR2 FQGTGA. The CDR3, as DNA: TGTGCCAGCAGCTCCCACCCGGGACTATCCACCGGGGAGCTGTTTTTT. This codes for CASSSHPGLSTGELFF.